This T cell receptor (beta chain) was sequenced during a study of cytomegalovirus exposure and HLA in healthy donors. Overall study results and limits: It emerged from a later analysis that several of the most significant clusters appeared to be linked to common viral pathogens. Presence/absence analyses assumed roughly uniform sequencing depth across donors. Rare TCR sequences dominated, though some public TCRs recurred in many donors. According to an earlier analysis, most TCR beta V segments yielded productive rearrangements about 87% or about 30% of the time.

PCR amplification relied on 60 Vbeta primers (plus 13 Jbeta primers). Measured with immunoSEQ multiplex PCR; TCRdb has only the in-frame clones, and not every one. The sample has about 55,000 clones. On this clone itself: The antigen is undetermined.

This receptor was taken from a man aged 45 to 65 in good health and CMV-seropositive. Sequencing was performed on PBMCs.

In DNA, the CDR3 is TGTGCCACCTCGGACAGGAGCCTCAATCAGCCCCAGCATTTT. This sequence encodes CATSDRSLNQPQHF. The chain is built from TRBV19 and TRBJ1-5, with 7 nucleotides matching TRBD1. CDR3 size: 14 residues. Losses at the gene ends were 10 bases for V and 3 bases for J; bases not matched to a gene: 9. From germline, CDR1 is LNHDA and CDR2 SQIVND (reference sequence).